This T cell receptor (beta chain) was sequenced during a study of PD-L1 blockade in urothelial cancer. Across the study: At 3 weeks after treatment start (second dose) and again at 6 weeks, blood was analyzed.

Germline V gives CDR1 MNHEY, CDR2 SMNVEV (reference sequence). J lost 3 bases, V lost 5 bases, and 7 bases had no gene match. The CDR3 loop spans 16 amino acids. The method was immunoSEQ multiplex PCR; TCRdb's version includes in-frame clones alone and lacks a portion of them. The sample yields nearly 30,000 clones, around 87% seen once. For each patient, 1 to 8 samples were obtained, pretreatment and on-treatment. The V gene is TRBV27, the J gene TRBJ1-1; 12 bases match TRBD1. The sample consisted of PBMCs, taken around atezolizumab (anti-PD-L1) treatment. The TCR was taken from a man aged 45 to 65 with urothelial cancer. The CDR3 reads CASSQPGQGADTEAFF. The CDR3 DNA reads TGTGCCAGCAGTCAGCCGGGACAGGGGGCTGACACTGAAGCTTTCTTT.